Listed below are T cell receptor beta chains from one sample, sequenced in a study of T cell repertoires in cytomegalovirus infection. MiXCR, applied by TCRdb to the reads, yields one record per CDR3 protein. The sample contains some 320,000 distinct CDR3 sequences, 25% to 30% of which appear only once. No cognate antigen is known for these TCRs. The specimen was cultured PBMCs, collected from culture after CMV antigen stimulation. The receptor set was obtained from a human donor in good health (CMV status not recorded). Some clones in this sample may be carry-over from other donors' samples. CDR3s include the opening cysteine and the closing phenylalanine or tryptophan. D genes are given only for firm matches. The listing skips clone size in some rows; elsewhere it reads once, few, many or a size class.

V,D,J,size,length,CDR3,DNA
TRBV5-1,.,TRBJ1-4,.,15,CASSSNAGLGEKLFF,TGCGCCAGCAGCTCAAACGCCGGTCTTGGTGAAAAACTGTTTTTT
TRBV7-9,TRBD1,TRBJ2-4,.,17,CASSASGTGVIKNIQYF,TGTGCCAGCAGCGCCTCCGGGACAGGGGTTATCAAAAACATTCAGTACTTC
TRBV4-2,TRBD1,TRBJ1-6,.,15,CASSQFGTENSPLHF,TGTGCCAGCAGCCAGTTTGGGACAGAAAATTCACCCCTCCACTTT
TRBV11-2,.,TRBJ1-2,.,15,CASSLVLADNYGYTF,TGTGCCAGCAGCTTAGTGCTCGCAGATAACTATGGCTACACCTTC
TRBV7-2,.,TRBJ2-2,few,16,CASSLAEPLNTGELFF,TGTGCCAGCAGCTTGGCAGAGCCCCTCAACACCGGGGAGCTGTTTTTT
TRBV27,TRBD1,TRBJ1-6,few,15,CASRGQGARNSPLHF,TGTGCCAGCAGGGGACAGGGGGCGCGTAATTCACCCCTCCACTTT
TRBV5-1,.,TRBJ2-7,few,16,CASSSLGQDSTYEQYF,TGCGCCAGCAGCTCCCTGGGCCAAGACAGCACCTACGAGCAGTACTTC
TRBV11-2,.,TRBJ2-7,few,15,CASSWPAGLLNEQYF,TGTGCCAGCAGTTGGCCGGCAGGACTGCTCAACGAGCAGTACTTC
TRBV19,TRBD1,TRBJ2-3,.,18,CASRRDRAPRFGTDTQYF,TGTGCCAGCCGGAGAGACAGGGCACCGCGGTTTGGCACAGATACGCAGTATTTT
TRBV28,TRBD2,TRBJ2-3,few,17,CASPPPSGSTSTDTQYF,TGTGCCAGCCCCCCCCCTAGCGGGAGTACGAGCACAGATACGCAGTATTTT
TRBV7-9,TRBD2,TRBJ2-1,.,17,CASSSSSWREGLNEQFF,TGTGCCAGCAGCTCTTCGTCTTGGCGGGAGGGCCTCAATGAGCAGTTCTTC
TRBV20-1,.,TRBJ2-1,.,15,CSASLAGTTYNEQFF,TGCAGTGCTAGCCTAGCAGGGACCACCTACAATGAGCAGTTCTTC
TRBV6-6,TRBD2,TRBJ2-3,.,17,CASSASRGGPRTDTQYF,TGTGCCAGCAGTGCAAGCCGGGGGGGGCCCCGCACAGATACGCAGTATTTT
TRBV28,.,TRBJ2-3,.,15,CASSPRPWGTDTQYF,TGTGCCAGCAGTCCACGGCCCTGGGGCACAGATACGCAGTATTTT
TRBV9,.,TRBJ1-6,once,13,CASSVLAYSPLHF,TGTGCCAGCAGCGTACTGGCGTATTCACCCCTCCACTTT
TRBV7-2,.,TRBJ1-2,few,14,CASSPSRATYGYTF,TGTGCCAGCAGCCCTTCTAGAGCTACTTATGGCTACACCTTC
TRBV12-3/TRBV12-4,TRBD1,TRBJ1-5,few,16,CASSTTGIKSNQPQHF,TGTGCCAGCAGTACGACAGGGATTAAAAGCAATCAGCCCCAGCATTTT
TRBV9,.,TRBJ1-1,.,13,CASSVGGATEAFF,TGTGCCAGCAGCGTTGGGGGGGCCACTGAAGCTTTCTTT
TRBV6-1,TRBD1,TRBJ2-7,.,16,CASSQSSGTGTYEQYF,TGTGCCAGCAGTCAGTCATCCGGGACAGGGACCTACGAGCAGTACTTC
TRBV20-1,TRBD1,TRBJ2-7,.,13,CSAPYRGSYEQYF,TGCAGTGCTCCATACAGGGGGAGCTACGAGCAGTACTTC
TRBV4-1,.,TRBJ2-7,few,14,CASSPNEVNPEQYF,TGCGCCAGCAGCCCCAACGAGGTCAACCCCGAGCAGTACTTC
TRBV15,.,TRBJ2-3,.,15,CATSSGTPSTDTQYF,TGTGCCACCAGCAGCGGGACACCCAGCACAGATACGCAGTATTTT
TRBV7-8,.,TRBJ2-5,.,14,CASRLRADQETQYF,TGTGCCAGCAGACTAAGGGCGGACCAAGAGACCCAGTACTTC
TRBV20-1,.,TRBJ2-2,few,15,CSARSGTSLSGELFF,TGCAGTGCTAGATCCGGGACTTCCTTAAGCGGGGAGCTGTTTTTT
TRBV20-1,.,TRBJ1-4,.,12,CSARRSVEKLFF,TGCAGTGCTAGACGGTCGGTGGAAAAACTGTTTTTT
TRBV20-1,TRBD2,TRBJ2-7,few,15,CSASRLAGISYEQYF,TGCAGTGCTTCCAGACTAGCGGGGATTTCTTACGAGCAGTACTTC
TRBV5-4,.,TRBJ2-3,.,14,CASSPSILRDTQYF,TGTGCCAGCAGCCCTAGCATCCTCCGGGATACGCAGTATTTT
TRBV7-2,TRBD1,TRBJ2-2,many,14,CASSFTGGTGELFF,TGTGCCAGCAGCTTTACAGGGGGCACCGGGGAGCTGTTTTTT
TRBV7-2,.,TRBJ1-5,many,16,CASSLDRSDGNQPQHF,TGTGCCAGCAGCTTAGACAGGTCGGATGGCAATCAGCCCCAGCATTTT
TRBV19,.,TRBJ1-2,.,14,CASSIPQGSHGYTF,TGTGCCAGTAGTATTCCCCAGGGTTCGCATGGCTACACCTTC
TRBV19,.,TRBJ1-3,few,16,CASSMARGVTGNTIYF,TGTGCCAGTAGTATGGCACGGGGGGTCACTGGAAACACCATATATTTT
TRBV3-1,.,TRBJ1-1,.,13,CASSQGLYTEAFF,TGTGCCAGCAGCCAAGGCCTGTACACTGAAGCTTTCTTT
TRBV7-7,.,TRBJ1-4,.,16,CASSTWTPAANEKLFF,TGTGCTAGCAGCACCTGGACTCCTGCGGCTAATGAAAAACTGTTTTTT
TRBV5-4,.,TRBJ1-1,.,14,CASSTSSTNTEAFF,TGTGCCAGCAGCACGTCCAGTACGAACACTGAAGCTTTCTTT
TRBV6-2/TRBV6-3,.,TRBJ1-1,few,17,CASSYLGGQSGNTEAFF,TGTGCCAGCAGTTACCTGGGGGGCCAGTCCGGTAACACTGAAGCTTTCTTT
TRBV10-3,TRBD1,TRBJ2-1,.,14,CAISEGQGANEQFF,TGTGCCATCAGTGAAGGTCAGGGGGCAAATGAGCAGTTCTTC
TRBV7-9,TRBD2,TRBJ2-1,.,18,CASSPGRGGDPGYNEQFF,TGTGCCAGCAGCCCCGGGAGGGGCGGGGACCCGGGCTACAATGAGCAGTTCTTC
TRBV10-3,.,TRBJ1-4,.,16,CAISDREDEANEKLFF,TGTGCCATCAGTGACCGTGAGGACGAGGCTAATGAAAAACTGTTTTTT
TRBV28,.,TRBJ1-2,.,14,CASSLSYERYGYTF,TGTGCCAGCAGTTTATCCTATGAAAGATATGGCTACACCTTC
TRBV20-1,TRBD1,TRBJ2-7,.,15,CSARGRFGTGYEQYF,TGCAGTGCTAGAGGCCGCTTCGGGACAGGGTACGAGCAGTACTTC
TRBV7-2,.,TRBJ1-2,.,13,CASSGGGGGGYTF,TGTGCCAGCAGCGGCGGGGGGGGCGGTGGCTACACCTTC
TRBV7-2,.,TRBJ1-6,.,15,CASSSQGWSDSPLHF,TGTGCCAGCAGTTCTCAGGGGTGGAGTGATTCACCCCTCCACTTT
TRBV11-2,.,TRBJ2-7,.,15,CASTTRLRLGYEQYF,TGTGCCAGCACCACCAGACTCCGTCTGGGGTACGAGCAGTACTTC
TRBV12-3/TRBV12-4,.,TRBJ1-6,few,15,CASSLGGVINSPLHF,TGTGCCAGCAGTTTAGGTGGAGTTATTAATTCACCCCTCCACTTT
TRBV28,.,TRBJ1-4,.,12,CASKRGNEKLFF,TGTGCCAGCAAGAGGGGAAATGAAAAACTGTTTTTT
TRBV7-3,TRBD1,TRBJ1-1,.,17,CASSPGPRDRQNTEAFF,TGTGCCAGCAGCCCGGGTCCCAGGGACAGACAGAACACTGAAGCTTTCTTT
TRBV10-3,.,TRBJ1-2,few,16,CAITHSSTEGGTGYTF,TGTGCCATCACCCATTCTTCGACAGAGGGAGGCACTGGCTACACCTTC
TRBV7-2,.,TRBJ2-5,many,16,CASSLGRGSLGETQYF,TGTGCCAGCAGCTTAGGACGAGGGAGTCTGGGGGAGACCCAGTACTTC